This entry lists 29 T cell receptor beta chains sequenced from one sample in a study of early T cells in non-severe SARS-CoV-2 infection. TCRdb independently ran MiXCR on the 5' RACE reads; one entry per CDR3 protein. The sample has 80,000 to 95,000 distinct CDR3 sequences, about 12% seen once; the top ten hold approximately 7%. The source material was whole blood. The origin of the receptors is an adult who was a healthcare worker with PCR-confirmed SARS-CoV-2 infection or an uninfected control (not recorded which).

This chain uses TRBV19 with TRBJ2-3, with D possibly being TRBD2 (7 bases). Trimming pared 5 bases from V and 2 bases from J, leaving 17 bases between. The CDR3 covers 16 residues. Germline V gene sequence: CDR1 LNHDA, CDR2 SQIVND (reference sequence). This CDR3 reads CASSPGRRGTTDTQYF. The DNA of the CDR3 is TGTGCCAGTAGTCCCGGGAGGAGGGGGACCACAGATACGCAGTATTTT.

This clonotype has only a few counts. The J gene is TRBJ2-2, the V gene TRBV20-1, with D unclear. Looked up from germline, CDR1 is DFQATT and CDR2 is SNEGSKA (reference sequence). The ends were cut back, 3 bases at V and 3 bases at J, with 8 bases in the middle. This CDR3 spans 13 amino acids. The CDR3 here is CSASKFDTGELFF. DNA for the CDR3: TGCAGTGCTAGTAAATTCGACACCGGGGAGCTGTTTTTT.

This chain connects TRBV20-1 to TRBJ2-7; D tentatively fits TRBD1 or TRBD2 (5 bases each). Germline V gene data show CDR1 as DFQATT and CDR2 as SNEGSKA (reference sequence). This CDR3 comprises 14 residues. Trimming removed 3 bases from V and 6 bases from J, with 18 bases in between. The CDR3 DNA reads TGCAGTGCTAGTATCGGGACCGACTTGTCCGAGCAGTACTTC. Encoded protein: CSASIGTDLSEQYF.

The rearrangement joins TRBV10-2 to TRBJ1-5; D may be TRBD1 (6 bases). The germline V gene has CDR1 WSHSY and CDR2 SAAADI. This CDR3 region has 12 residues. The germline V and J ends were trimmed by 7 bases and 4 bases, with 8 bases remaining between them. The CDR3: CASKGGNQPQHF. The DNA of the CDR3 is TGCGCCAGCAAGGGGGGAAATCAGCCCCAGCATTTT.

This clonotype showed up just a few times. The chain recombines TRBV7-2 with TRBJ1-2; D call uncertain. Germline V gene data show CDR1 as SGHTA and CDR2 as FQGNSA. Trimming cost V 5 bases and J 4 bases, with 11 bases left between them. The CDR3 is 13 residues long. CDR3 sequence (DNA): TGTGCCAGCAGCGTGAGCCCCGGCTATGGCTACACCTTC. It encodes CASSVSPGYGYTF.

This clonotype occurred many times. J is TRBJ1-1 and V is TRBV18; D possibly corresponds to TRBD1 (5 bases). V lost 0 bases and J 6 bases, leaving 8 bases between the germline ends. The germline CDR1 and CDR2 sequences are KGHSH and LQKENI. CDR3 length: 13 residues. As DNA, the CDR3 is TGTGCCAGCTCACCACCCGGGGGGGCTGAAGCTTTCTTT. This sequence encodes CASSPPGGAEAFF.

This clonotype came up a few times. The chain combines TRBV29-1 with TRBJ2-3, with 7 bases fitting TRBD2. The CDR3 is 17 amino acids. Germline V gene data show CDR1 as SQVTM and CDR2 as ANQGSEA. With V trimmed by 6 bases and J by 2 bases, 17 bases remained unmatched. CDR3 bases: TGCAGCGTCTACGATATCGAGGCTCTAGCGGTCACAGATACGCAGTATTTT. It translates to CSVYDIEALAVTDTQYF.

In this sample, this clonotype turned up many times. The gene calls are TRBV7-8 and TRBJ1-1; 10 bases match TRBD1. V lost 3 bases and J lost 3; bases outside the gene matches: 4. The length of the CDR3 is 15 residues. Germline CDR1 and CDR2: SGHVS and FQNEAQ. The CDR3 region is CASSFRDRGHTEAFF. The CDR3 DNA reads TGTGCCAGCAGCTTCCGGGACAGGGGCCACACTGAAGCTTTCTTT.

The chain employs TRBV12-3 or TRBV12-4 and TRBJ1-2; D may be TRBD1 (5 bases). Deletions cut 7 bases from V and 7 bases from J, with 10 bases between. This CDR3 has 11 residues. The CDR3 spells CASTQRGGYTF. In DNA, the CDR3 is TGTGCCAGCACGCAAAGGGGTGGCTACACCTTC.

This clonotype was observed a few times. The V and J genes are TRBV10-2 and TRBJ1-4; D not resolved. V lost 6 bases to trimming and J lost 5 bases, with 10 bases between them. Germline CDR1 reads WSHSY; CDR2 reads SAAADI. CDR3 length equals 13 residues. This CDR3 reads CASRRGGNEKLFF. The CDR3 DNA is TGCGCCAGCAGACGAGGAGGGAATGAAAAACTGTTTTTT.

This clonotype has more than one count but fewer than ten. J is TRBJ1-5 and V is TRBV12-3 or TRBV12-4; no definite D call. This CDR3 is built from 13 residues. Trimming pared 7 bases from V and 0 bases from J, leaving 7 bases between. This CDR3 reads CASTPYSNQPQHF. For the CDR3, the DNA is TGTGCCAGCACTCCCTATAGCAATCAGCCCCAGCATTTT.

This clonotype was observed a few times. This chain links TRBV7-9 with TRBJ2-1; TRBD2 agrees at 8 bases. With V trimmed by 4 bases and J by 5 bases, 7 bases remained unmatched. Germline V gene data show CDR1 as SEHNR and CDR2 as FQNEAQ (reference sequence). The CDR3 spans 15 residues. Here the CDR3 reads CASSSPGLGNNEQFF. CDR3 DNA: TGTGCCAGCAGCTCGCCGGGACTAGGCAACAATGAGCAGTTCTTC.

The V gene is TRBV20-1, the J gene TRBJ2-1; 9 bases match TRBD2. CDR1 DFQATT and CDR2 SNEGSKA come from the germline V gene (reference sequence). The CDR3 runs 14 residues. J was trimmed by 7 bases and V by 4 bases; bases with no gene match: 8. CDR3 loop: CSATSPSGTNEQFF. The DNA of the CDR3 is TGCAGTGCTACCTCCCCTAGCGGGACTAATGAGCAGTTCTTC.

There are a few counts of this clonotype. The chain has TRBV4-1 and TRBJ1-1; D might be TRBD1 (5 bases). CDR3 length: 14 residues. Trimming left V 0 bases short and J 11 bases short, with 16 bases between. The germline CDR1 and CDR2 sequences are MGHRA and YSYEKL. This CDR3 is CASSQEVGLGDAFF. The CDR3 nucleotides are TGCGCCAGCAGCCAAGAGGTGGGTCTAGGGGATGCTTTCTTT.

This sequence joins TRBV7-6 and TRBJ2-7; 8 bases are a match to TRBD2. The germline V gene encodes CDR1 SGHVS and CDR2 FNYEAQ. Trimming at V came to 1 base and at J to 3 bases, leaving 2 bases not matched to a gene. This CDR3 contains 14 residues. The CDR3 DNA reads as TGTGCCAGCAGCTTAGGCGGGGGGAGCTACGAGCAGTACTTC. Its translation: CASSLGGGSYEQYF.

The chain is built from TRBV19 and TRBJ1-3; D is undetermined. The CDR3 is made up of 18 amino acids. The ends were cut back, 5 bases at V and 0 bases at J, with 20 bases in the middle. From germline, CDR1 is LNHDA and CDR2 SQIVND (reference sequence). The CDR3 loop is CASSARPWGSFSGNTIYF. CDR3 DNA: TGTGCCAGTAGTGCACGACCTTGGGGAAGCTTCTCTGGAAACACCATATATTTT.

The J gene is TRBJ1-5, the V gene TRBV4-1; TRBD1 matches 8 bases. Germline V lookup: CDR1 MGHRA, CDR2 YSYEKL. V shed 1 base, J shed 5 bases, and the junction held 10 bases outside the gene matches. This CDR3 has 17 amino acids. The CDR3 DNA follows: TGCGCCAGCAGCCAAGGGCAGGCCAGGGGGCGCTATCAGCCCCAGCATTTT. It codes for CASSQGQARGRYQPQHF.

This clonotype has a handful of counts. The chain couples TRBV6-4 to TRBJ2-3; D is possibly TRBD2 (6 bases). The CDR3 consists of 15 residues. Trimming stripped 0 bases from V and 6 bases from J, with 13 bases between. The germline CDR1 and CDR2 sequences are MRHNA and SNTAGT. The CDR3 reads CASSDSAGRQDTQYF. The CDR3 DNA reads TGTGCCAGCAGTGACTCGGCGGGACGGCAGGATACGCAGTATTTT.

There are a few counts of this clonotype. The rearrangement joins TRBV3-1 to TRBJ1-1; a possible D gene is TRBD1 (5 bases). Germline V gene lookup returns CDR1 LGHDT and CDR2 YNNKEL (reference sequence). The CDR3 runs to 14 residues. With 5 bases removed from V and 4 bases from J, the gap between germline ends came to 14 bases. DNA of the CDR3: TGTGCCAGCAGCAAAGGGGACCGCAGCACTGAAGCTTTCTTT. Translation: CASSKGDRSTEAFF.

This rearrangement joins TRBV11-2 to TRBJ1-6, with D possibly TRBD1 on 6 matching bases. The V and J ends lost 3 bases and 10 bases respectively, with 19 bases between them. The CDR3 sequence is 16 residues long. Germline V lookup: CDR1 SGHAT, CDR2 FQNNGV. CDR3 sequence reads: CASSLGGTPGGSPLHF. The CDR3 DNA is TGTGCCAGCAGCTTGGGGGGCACCCCGGGCGGATCACCCCTCCACTTT. Together with reference TRBV11-2 and TRBJ1-6, the CDR3 gives the full variable domain: EAGVAQSPRYKIIEKRQSVAFWCNPISGHATLYWYQQILGQGPKLLIQFQNNGVVDDSQLPKDRFSAERLKGVDSTLKIQPAKLEDSAVYLCASSLGGTPGGSPLHFGNGTRLTVT.

This clonotype was detected only a few times. This chain connects TRBV5-4 to TRBJ2-7; tentatively, D is TRBD1 (5 bases). Between the trimmed V and J ends, which lost 1 base and 6 bases, there was a span of 11 bases. The CDR3 has 13 amino acids. Germline CDR1 SGHNT, CDR2 YYREEE (reference sequence). The CDR3, as DNA: TGTGCCAGCAGCTTGAGACAGCGAGGCGAGCAGTACTTC. Its translation: CASSLRQRGEQYF.

In the case of this clonotype: A much larger clone sits a single nucleotide away, making a read error possible. No conserved phenylalanine or tryptophan is present at the end of the CDR3, so a read error is the likely explanation. The rearrangement joins TRBV12-3 or TRBV12-4 to TRBJ2-2; 7 bases map to TRBD1. V trimming: 5 bases; J trimming: 7 bases; junction bases outside the gene matches: 7. This CDR3 contains 14 residues. CDR3 protein: CASSTQGRVGELFY. The DNA of the CDR3 is TGTGCCAGCAGTACACAGGGGCGCGTCGGGGAGCTGTTTTAT.

This clonotype showed up just a few times. CDR3 in amino acids: CASSARRSADTQYF. CDR3 DNA: TGTGCCAGCAGCGCCAGGCGGAGCGCGGATACGCAGTATTTT. The chain has TRBV9 and TRBJ2-3; no firm D call. The CDR3 length is 14 residues. V was cut by 3 bases and J by 6 bases, with 14 bases left in between. The germline gives CDR1 SGDLS, CDR2 YYNGEE.

This clonotype has a handful of counts. The chain joins TRBV6-2 or TRBV6-3 to TRBJ2-3, with D possibly TRBD1 on 5 matching bases. CDR3 length equals 12 residues. Germline CDR1 MNHEY, CDR2 SVGEGT. The V end was cut by 7 bases, the J end by 3 bases, with 8 bases between. CDR3 sequence: CASTQGTDTQYF. CDR3 sequence (DNA): TGTGCCAGCACCCAGGGAACAGATACGCAGTATTTT.

This clonotype was counted a few times. J is TRBJ1-2 and V is TRBV7-6, with 9 bases lining up with TRBD1. The CDR3 runs 14 residues. Germline CDR1 SGHVS, CDR2 FNYEAQ. V trimming: 5 bases; J trimming: 5 bases; junction bases outside the gene matches: 6. CDR3: CASSQGQGLYGYTF. For the CDR3, the DNA is TGTGCCAGCAGCCAGGGACAGGGCTTATATGGCTACACCTTC.

Ten or more counts support this clonotype. V and J are TRBV20-1 and TRBJ2-7, with 9 bases identical to TRBD1. The CDR3 totals 17 residues. Germline lookup yields CDR1 DFQATT and CDR2 SNEGSKA (reference sequence). Germline trimming cut 1 base from V and 5 bases from J; bases unmatched to any gene: 15. The DNA for the CDR3 is TGCAGTGCTAGAGCGCAATTGACCGGGACAGGGTTCCACGAGCAGTACTTC. Translation gives CSARAQLTGTGFHEQYF.

The genes are TRBV18 and TRBJ2-3; TRBD2 agrees at 7 bases. Germline-derived CDR1 and CDR2 are KGHSH and LQKENI. This CDR3 is 14 amino acids long. Trimming cost V 6 bases and J 3 bases; bases outside gene matches: 6. CDR3 DNA sequence: TGTGCCAGCTCCCACGGAGCGGGAACAGATACGCAGTATTTT. It specifies CASSHGAGTDTQYF.

This sequence joins TRBV3-1 and TRBJ2-3, with TRBD2 identical over 10 bases. The CDR3 has 16 amino acids. The V gene's germline CDR1 is LGHDT and CDR2 YNNKEL (reference sequence). V shed 5 bases, J shed 2 bases, and the junction held 7 bases outside the gene matches. CDR3 coding DNA: TGTGCCAGCAGCTTAAGGACTAGCGGTTCCACAGATACGCAGTATTTT. It yields the protein CASSLRTSGSTDTQYF.

J is TRBJ2-2 and V is TRBV11-1; 10 nucleotides match TRBD2. The CDR3 sequence is 15 residues long. The germline V gene encodes CDR1 SGHAT and CDR2 FQDESV (reference sequence). V lost 2 bases and J lost 3; bases outside the gene matches: 0. DNA of the CDR3: TGTGCCAGCAGCTTAAGCGGGAGGGACACCGGGGAGCTGTTTTTT. Translated, it gives CASSLSGRDTGELFF.